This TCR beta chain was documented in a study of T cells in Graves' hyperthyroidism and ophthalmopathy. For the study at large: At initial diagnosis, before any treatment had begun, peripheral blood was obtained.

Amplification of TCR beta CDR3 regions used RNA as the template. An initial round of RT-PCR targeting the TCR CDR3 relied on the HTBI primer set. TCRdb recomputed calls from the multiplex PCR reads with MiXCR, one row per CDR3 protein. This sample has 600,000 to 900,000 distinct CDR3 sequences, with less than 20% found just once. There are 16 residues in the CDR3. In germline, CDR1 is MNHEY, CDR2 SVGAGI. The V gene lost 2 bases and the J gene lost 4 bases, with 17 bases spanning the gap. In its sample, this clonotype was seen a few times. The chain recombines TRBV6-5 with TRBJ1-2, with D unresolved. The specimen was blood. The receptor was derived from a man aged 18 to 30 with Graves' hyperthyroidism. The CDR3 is CASSYTGGKPTYGYTF. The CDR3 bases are TGTGCCAGCAGTTACACCGGCGGCAAACCCACCTATGGCTACACCTTC.